These 5 T cell receptor beta chains were sequenced from one sample in a study of blood T cells in healthy people across ages. A sample-barcoded 5' primer and a J-beta primer mix were used in a second PCR of about 7 to 12 cycles. TCRdb reanalysed the 5' RACE reads using MiXCR and keeps one entry per CDR3 protein. The table shows over 1,200,000 distinct CDR3 sequences, with almost 60% occurring only once. The sequencing sample was made of blood. The receptors originated from a man between 18 and 35 years old in good health.

This clonotype was seen a handful of times. This chain uses TRBV12-3 or TRBV12-4 with TRBJ1-6; no definite D call. Trimming stripped 7 bases from V and 6 bases from J, with 10 bases between. CDR3 size: 13 residues. The CDR3 loop reads CASKPSSNSPLHF. CDR3 DNA sequence: TGTGCCAGCAAACCCTCCAGTAATTCACCCCTCCACTTT.

The chain employs TRBV29-1 and TRBJ1-2, with unresolved D. Trimming stripped 2 bases from V and 4 bases from J, with 11 bases between. Germline CDR1 and CDR2: SQVTM and ANQGSEA. The CDR3 covers 13 residues. CDR3 protein: CSVERASAYGYTF. The CDR3 region has the DNA TGCAGCGTTGAAAGGGCGTCTGCCTATGGCTACACCTTC.

The chain combines TRBV11-2 with TRBJ2-1; 11 bases are shared with TRBD2. The CDR3 totals 15 residues. CDR1 is SGHAT, CDR2 FQNNGV, per germline. Trimming took 1 base from V and 9 from J; bases not matched to a gene: 5. This CDR3 reads CASSLVLAGVTEQFF. CDR3 coding DNA: TGTGCCAGCAGCTTAGTACTAGCGGGAGTAACTGAGCAGTTCTTC.

V and J are TRBV21-1 and TRBJ1-2; TRBD1, the D gene given by the table, was not confirmed from the DNA. TRBV21-1 corresponds to a pseudogene. This CDR3 is 16 amino acids long. The CDR3 sequence is CASSKGEPGYRYGYTF. Here the CDR3 DNA reads TGTGCCAGCAGCAAAGGGGAGCCGGGTTATCGCTATGGCTACACCTTC.

The rearrangement uses TRBV12-3 or TRBV12-4 and TRBJ1-1, with D possibly being TRBD1 (6 bases). The germline V and J ends were trimmed by 6 bases and 1 base, with 18 bases remaining between them. The CDR3 totals 16 residues. The DNA of the CDR3 is TGTGCCAGCAGCCAAGAGGGGACAACGCCGAACACTGAAGCTTTCTTT. Translating gives CASSQEGTTPNTEAFF.